A selection of T cell receptor beta chains follows, all from one sample in a study of blood T cell repertoires in COVID-19. Some clones are missing from TCRdb's copy, which holds only in-frame ones; the method was immunoSEQ multiplex PCR. Altogether 150,000 to 200,000 clones are present, 74% being singletons, with the ten largest covering 3%. Sequencing was carried out using peripheral blood. The receptors here all came from a woman older than 75 with acute or convalescent COVID-19. The CDR3 runs from the conserved cysteine through the conserved F or W. Each record gives: clone size, J gene, V gene, D gene, CDR3 DNA, CDR3 protein. A D gene is named only where the DNA matches it firmly. Clone size, where shown, is once, few, many, or a class for clones that have expanded.

>-|TRBJ1-5|TRBV4-2|-
TGTGCCAGCAGCCAAGATTTTACTCCTAATCAGCCCCAGCATTTT
CASSQDFTPNQPQHF
>once|TRBJ2-5|TRBV24-1|TRBD2
TGTGCCACCAGTGATAGGACTAGCGGGAGGGCCTTTGGAGAGACCCAGTACTTC
CATSDRTSGRAFGETQYF
>-|TRBJ1-4|TRBV4-1|-
TGCGCCAGCAGCCCGGCACCTCGGTTACAGGAAAAACTGTTTTTT
CASSPAPRLQEKLFF
>-|TRBJ2-6|TRBV30|-
TGTGCCTGGAGTGATAGTTACGAATCTGGGGCCAACGTCCTGACTTTC
CAWSDSYESGANVLTF
>-|TRBJ2-5|TRBV9|TRBD1
TGTGCCAGCAGCGTACGACAGGGGCAGGTACAAGAGACCCAGTACTTC
CASSVRQGQVQETQYF
>-|TRBJ2-3|TRBV9|-
TGTGCCAGCAGCGTAGCCTCGCGCCTTAGCACAGATACGCAGTATTTT
CASSVASRLSTDTQYF
>-|TRBJ1-1|TRBV10-3|-
TGTGCCATCAGCTTACGGGAGAACACTGAAGCTTTCTTT
CAISLRENTEAFF
>-|TRBJ2-7|TRBV18|-
TGTGCCAGCTCCGAAACGGTCGACAGTTACGAGCAGTACTTC
CASSETVDSYEQYF
>-|TRBJ1-4|TRBV9|-
TGTGCCAGCAGCAGGGGGGGCGTCGAGGAAAAACTGTTTTTT
CASSRGGVEEKLFF
>once|TRBJ2-3|TRBV5-4|-
TGTGCCAGCAGCCCCCCTCCGGGACTCCATACAGATACGCAGTATTTT
CASSPPPGLHTDTQYF
>few|TRBJ2-7|TRBV7-9|TRBD1
TGTGCCAGCGTCCGGGACAGGGCTTACGAGCAGTACTTC
CASVRDRAYEQYF
>-|TRBJ1-1|TRBV9|TRBD1
TGTGCCAGCAGCGTAGAAGATACAGGGGCCACTGAAGCTTTCTTT
CASSVEDTGATEAFF
>once|TRBJ2-7|TRBV18|-
TGTGCCAGCTCACCTTCCGGGACCTACGAGCAGTACTTC
CASSPSGTYEQYF
>-|TRBJ2-3|TRBV19|TRBD1
TGTGCCAGTAGTACTGGGACAGACCCCACAGATACGCAGTATTTT
CASSTGTDPTDTQYF
>few|TRBJ2-3|TRBV7-2|-
TGTGCCAGCAGTTCCGCTTGGGGCATATTTTCGGATACGCAGTATTTT
CASSSAWGIFSDTQYF
>-|TRBJ1-5|TRBV6-1|-
TGTGCCAGCAGTGAAGCAGGGCAGGGGTATCAGCCCCAGCATTTT
CASSEAGQGYQPQHF
>-|TRBJ1-1|TRBV7-3|-
TGTGCCAGCAGCTTCACAGGTGTCGCGGAAACCAACACTGAAGCTTTCTTT
CASSFTGVAETNTEAFF
>-|TRBJ2-7|TRBV11-3|-
TGTGCCAGCAGCTTGGGCGGGGCAGCGGCTAGCTCCTACGAGCAGTACTTC
CASSLGGAAASSYEQYF
>-|TRBJ2-1|TRBV3-1/TRBV3-2|-
TGTGCCAGCAGCCTTATCAATGAGCAGTTCTTC
CASSLINEQFF
>-|TRBJ1-2|TRBV7-2|-
TGTGCCAGCAGCTTAGGGTATGCGGCTAACTATGGCTACACCTTC
CASSLGYAANYGYTF
>-|TRBJ1-5|TRBV2|-
TGTGCCAGCAGTGAACAGTTTGATAGCAATCAGCCCCAGCATTTT
CASSEQFDSNQPQHF
>few|TRBJ1-1|TRBV11-3|TRBD1
TGTGCCAGCAGCTCCCGACAGGGGAGTACTGAAGCTTTCTTT
CASSSRQGSTEAFF
>once|TRBJ2-2|TRBV6-5|TRBD2
TGTGCCAGTGGAGCGGGAGTCACCGGGGAGCTGTTTTTT
CASGAGVTGELFF
>-|TRBJ2-1|TRBV6-2/TRBV6-3|-
TGTGCCAGCAGCCCCCCTTATGGGGGACTTTCCAATGAGCAGTTCTTC
CASSPPYGGLSNEQFF
>-|TRBJ2-7|TRBV28|-
TGTGCCACCGACAGCCTGGGCGAGTCCTACGAGCAGTACTTC
CATDSLGESYEQYF
>-|TRBJ2-1|TRBV28|TRBD2
TGTGCCAGCAGTTCCTTCAGCGGGACTAGAAATGAGCAGTTCTTC
CASSSFSGTRNEQFF
>-|TRBJ1-1|TRBV27|-
TGTGCCAGCAGCAAAGAAAGGGGAGGCACTGAAGCTTTCTTT
CASSKERGGTEAFF
>-|TRBJ2-7|TRBV5-1|TRBD2
TGCGCCAGCAGCTTGTCTGGGGAGGGCGAGCAGTACTTC
CASSLSGEGEQYF
>-|TRBJ2-7|TRBV4-2|TRBD2
TGTGCCAGCAGCCCGGGACTAGCGGGATCCACGAGGGAGCAGTACTTC
CASSPGLAGSTREQYF
>few|TRBJ2-3|TRBV5-1|TRBD1
TGCGCCAGCAGCTTCACCGGACAGGGAGTCAACACAGATACGCAGTATTTT
CASSFTGQGVNTDTQYF
>many|TRBJ1-1|TRBV7-2|-
TGTGCCAGCAGCTTAGACGGGGGAATGAACACTGAAGCTTTCTTT
CASSLDGGMNTEAFF
>-|TRBJ1-5|TRBV27|TRBD1
TGTGCCAGCAGTTCTGGGACAGTCGATAGCAATCAGCCCCAGCATTTT
CASSSGTVDSNQPQHF
>few|TRBJ2-2|TRBV6-5|TRBD2
TGTGCCAGCAGAGCCGGGACTAGCAACACCGGGGAGCTGTTTTTT
CASRAGTSNTGELFF
>-|TRBJ2-3|TRBV18|-
TGTGCCAGCTCAGGGACTGTCACAGATACGCAGTATTTT
CASSGTVTDTQYF
>-|TRBJ2-3|TRBV14|-
TGTGCCAGCAGCCAGGGAGCGGACACAGATACGCAGTATTTT
CASSQGADTDTQYF
>-|TRBJ2-1|TRBV4-3|TRBD2
TGCGCCAGCAGCCAGGGGGCGGGAGGGCTCCGGAATGAGCAGTTCTTC
CASSQGAGGLRNEQFF
>once|TRBJ2-3|TRBV7-9|TRBD2
TGTGCCAGCAGCTTAACTAGCGGGTCCACAGATACGCAGTATTTT
CASSLTSGSTDTQYF
>-|TRBJ1-1|TRBV18|TRBD1
TGTGCCAGCTCACCGACAGGACAGGGTCGGGACACTGAAGCTTTCTTT
CASSPTGQGRDTEAFF
>-|TRBJ2-7|TRBV19|TRBD2
TGTGCCAGTAGTACAAGACTAGCGGGCTCCTACGAGCAGTACTTC
CASSTRLAGSYEQYF
>-|TRBJ1-2|TRBV7-2|-
TGTGCCAGCAGCTTTGACAGTGATGCTAACTATGGCTACACCTTC
CASSFDSDANYGYTF
>few|TRBJ2-2|TRBV24-1|TRBD2
TGTGCCACCAGTGACCTTCTAGCGGCGAACACCGGGGAGCTGTTTTTT
CATSDLLAANTGELFF
>-|TRBJ1-4|TRBV5-4|TRBD1
TGTGCCAGCAGCTCACGACAGGGAACTAATGAAAAACTGTTTTTT
CASSSRQGTNEKLFF
>few|TRBJ2-1|TRBV19|TRBD2
TGTGCCAGCAAACTAGCGGGAGGCTCGAATGAGCAGTTCTTC
CASKLAGGSNEQFF
>-|TRBJ2-3|TRBV5-1|TRBD2
TGCGCCAGCAGCTTGGCACCCAGCGGGAGTTGGGCAGATACGCAGTATTTT
CASSLAPSGSWADTQYF
>many|TRBJ1-2|TRBV28|-
TGTGCCAGCAGTATACAGGGTCGGGGCGGAGATGGCTACACCTTC
CASSIQGRGGDGYTF
>-|TRBJ2-2|TRBV5-1|-
TGCGCCAGCAGCTTGTCGACAGTTAACACCGGGGAGCTGTTTTTT
CASSLSTVNTGELFF